Detailed here is one T cell receptor (beta chain). The data derive from a study of technical replicates of blood from a handful of donors. The germline gives CDR1 PRHDT, CDR2 FYEKMQ (reference sequence). The J segment lost 8 bases and the V segment lost 1 base, leaving 10 bases of the junction unmatched. CDR3 length equals 16 residues. The table came from immunoSEQ multiplex PCR; TCRdb's copy has only in-frame clones and leaves some out. The table shows tens of thousands of clones, with approximately 95% occurring only once. The source is a human donor in good health. Input material: T cells isolated from PBMCs. The chain combines TRBV13 with TRBJ2-3; 9 bases match TRBD2. Here the CDR3 reads CASSLVAGGPFGTQYF. The CDR3 coding sequence is TGTGCCAGCAGCTTAGTTGCGGGAGGGCCTTTCGGTACGCAGTATTTT.